This T cell receptor (beta chain) was identified in a study of blood T cell repertoires in COVID-19. With 0 bases clipped from V and 2 bases from J, the junction kept 10 bases outside the gene matches. The V gene's germline CDR1 is LNHNV and CDR2 YYDKDF (reference sequence). The CDR3 spans 18 residues. Original analysis: Estimates of nucleated cell counts were drawn from the amplification of reference gene primers. The method was immunoSEQ multiplex PCR; TCRdb's version includes in-frame clones alone and lacks a portion of them. D and trimming were read from the DNA, whereas the V and J calls and clone size are those reported in that table. Of tens of thousands of clones listed, 60% to 85% are singletons.

V and J are TRBV15 and TRBJ1-5; 7 nucleotides match TRBD1. This sequence originates from a man in his forties or fifties with active or convalescent COVID-19. The sequencing input was peripheral blood. The CDR3 here is CATSRDRQGRWGNQPQHF. The CDR3 DNA reads TGTGCCACCAGCAGAGATCGACAGGGCCGATGGGGCAATCAGCCCCAGCATTTT.